Following are 23 T cell receptor beta chains from one sample sequenced in a study of immune characterization of retroperitoneal liposarcoma. TCRdb re-analysed the PCR reads in MiXCR, keeping a single row per CDR3 protein. The sample yields more than 9,000 distinct CDR3 sequences, over 35% seen once. Sequencing was done on a sample of tumor tissue. These receptors were obtained from a male donor with retroperitoneal liposarcoma.

In the case of this clonotype: Sequence at one end of the junction differs from germline and may be a read error. CDR3 amino acids: CASSYSFNEQLF. The DNA for the CDR3 is TGTGCCAGCAGTTACTCGTTCAATGAGCAGCTCTTC. The chain is built from TRBV6-8 and TRBJ2-1; D not resolved. The CDR3 sequence is 12 residues long. CDR1 MNHGY and CDR2 SAAAGT come from the germline V gene.

Only a few counts were recorded for this clonotype. CDR3 sequence reads: CASSSLAGGPPGELFF. CDR3 coding DNA: TGTGCCAGCAGTTCGCTAGCGGGAGGGCCCCCCGGGGAGCTGTTTTTT. V gene TRBV27 combines with J gene TRBJ2-2; 12 nucleotides align to TRBD2. This CDR3 comprises 16 residues. With V trimmed by 4 bases and J by 6 bases, 6 bases remained unmatched. Germline lookup yields CDR1 MNHEY and CDR2 SMNVEV (reference sequence).

This clonotype was recorded at least ten times. The chain employs TRBV6-2 or TRBV6-3 and TRBJ2-1; 7 bases fit TRBD2. Germline V gene lookup returns CDR1 MNHEY and CDR2 SVGEGT. CDR3 length: 16 amino acids. V dropped 6 bases and J dropped 4; count of bases not matched to a gene: 12. In DNA form, the CDR3 reads TGTGCCAGCAGCTCCCCGGGGCGGGGGAAATACAATGAGCAGTTCTTC. Protein: CASSSPGRGKYNEQFF.

Here the CDR3 reads CASSLGLVSNEQFF. In DNA form, the CDR3 reads TGTGCCAGCAGTTTGGGACTAGTTTCCAATGAGCAGTTCTTC. This chain uses TRBV6-1 with TRBJ2-1; 8 nucleotides match TRBD2. Unmatched junction bases numbered 6, after V lost 5 bases and J lost 6 bases. This CDR3 is built from 14 residues. Germline assignment: CDR1 MNHNS and CDR2 SASEGT.

This chain links TRBV7-2 with TRBJ1-5, with D uncertain. The CDR3 is 15 residues long. The germline gives CDR1 SGHTA, CDR2 FQGNSA. Trimming removed 4 bases at V and 5 bases at J, with 15 bases between. The CDR3 region has the DNA TGTGCCAGCAGCTCAATGGGTGGGGAAGATCAGCCCCAGCATTTT. Translating it yields CASSSMGGEDQPQHF.

The chain links TRBV7-6 to TRBJ2-1; D gene uncertain. V lost 2 bases, J lost 2 bases, and 10 bases lay in between. The V gene's germline CDR1 is SGHVS and CDR2 FNYEAQ. The CDR3 runs 15 residues. DNA for the CDR3: TGTGCCAGCAGCTTAATTCCCAGCACCTACAATGAGCAGTTCTTC. Protein sequence: CASSLIPSTYNEQFF.

V and J are TRBV6-6 and TRBJ2-5; D gene unclear. V dropped 0 bases and J dropped 11 bases, with 19 bases sitting between them. The germline V gene encodes CDR1 MNHNY and CDR2 SVGAGI (reference sequence). This CDR3 spans 15 amino acids. CDR3 nucleotide sequence: TGTGCCAGCAGTTACTCACGGGCGGTTTACAATGAGCAGTACTTC. This sequence encodes CASSYSRAVYNEQYF.

V gene TRBV6-1 combines with J gene TRBJ2-1; no definite D call. CDR1 and CDR2 (germline): MNHNS, SASEGT. V lost 0 bases, J lost 10 bases, and 16 bases lay in between. The length of the CDR3 is 15 residues. As DNA, the CDR3 is TGTGCCAGCAGTGAAGCGCCAGGTCCCCCCAAAGAGCAGTTCTTC. It specifies CASSEAPGPPKEQFF.

This chain links TRBV6-1 with TRBJ2-1; 9 positions match TRBD1. The J call may be incorrect, as the DNA end agrees better with TRBJ2-7. In germline, CDR1 is MNHNS, CDR2 SASEGT. The CDR3 sequence is 14 residues long. CDR3 nucleotide sequence: TGTGCCAGCAGCCCCGGACAGGGGTTCTACGAGCAGTACTTC. Its translation: CASSPGQGFYEQYF.

The chain joins TRBV11-3 to TRBJ1-6; D gene unclear. The germline CDR1 and CDR2 sequences are SGHNT and YENEEA. This CDR3 spans 13 amino acids. V lost 10 bases, J lost 5 bases, and 12 bases lay in between. CDR3 nucleotide sequence: TGTGCCACCCAAACAGAGAATAATTCACCCCTCCACTTT. Its translation: CATQTENNSPLHF. The entire variable domain, with the rest obtained from reference TRBV11-3 and TRBJ1-6, is as follows: EAGVVQSPRYKIIEKKQPVAFWCNPISGHNTLYWYLQNLGQGPELLIRYENEEAVDDSQLPKDRFSAERLKGVDSTLKIQPAELGDSAVYLCATQTENNSPLHFGNGTRLTVT.

This clonotype was detected a few times. The CDR3 region is CASSLSWVLGQETQYF. In DNA, the CDR3 is TGTGCCAGCAGTTTATCCTGGGTTTTGGGGCAAGAGACCCAGTACTTC. The chain employs TRBV27 and TRBJ2-5; no clear D gene. V was trimmed by 0 bases and J by 2 bases, leaving 13 bases between them. Germline lookup yields CDR1 MNHEY and CDR2 SMNVEV (reference sequence). The CDR3 covers 16 residues.

The chain combines TRBV6-5 with TRBJ1-2; D possibly corresponds to TRBD1 (6 bases). The germline V and J ends were trimmed by 2 bases and 5 bases, with 15 bases remaining between them. The CDR3 consists of 15 residues. Per the germline V gene, CDR1 is MNHEY and CDR2 is SVGAGI. CDR3 DNA sequence: TGTGCCAGCAGTTACCCGGGGGCGGCTATTTATGGCTACACCTTC. Translating gives CASSYPGAAIYGYTF.

This clonotype occurred a few times. The CDR3 region has the DNA TGTGCCAGCAGTTACCGGGTCCAAGAGACCCAGTACTTC. This gives the protein CASSYRVQETQYF. The chain carries TRBV6-9 and TRBJ2-5; no reliable D call. This CDR3 spans 13 amino acids. Germline V gene sequence: CDR1 MNHGY, CDR2 SVAAGI. V was pared by 3 bases and J by 1 base, with 6 bases between.

The CDR3 DNA is TGTGCCAGCAGTGAAGGGGCGGACCCCTACAATGAGCAGTTCTTC. It specifies CASSEGADPYNEQFF. The chain recombines TRBV6-1 with TRBJ2-1, with no clear D. The germline V gene has CDR1 MNHNS and CDR2 SASEGT. The CDR3 has 15 amino acids. The V gene lost 1 base and the J gene lost 2 bases, with 9 bases spanning the gap.

This clonotype was observed a handful of times. The genes are TRBV6-1 and TRBJ1-6; 9 bases fit TRBD1. Germline V gives CDR1 MNHNS, CDR2 SASEGT. CDR3 size: 16 residues. V dropped 6 bases and J dropped 4; count of bases not matched to a gene: 7. CDR3 DNA sequence: TGTGCCAGCAGCTATACAGGGGGCCCTTATAATTCACCCCTCCACTTT. Its protein product is CASSYTGGPYNSPLHF.

J is TRBJ2-1 and V is TRBV12-3 or TRBV12-4; the D is unclear. The CDR3 loop spans 13 amino acids. Trimming removed 2 bases from V and 13 bases from J, with 15 bases in between. CDR3 sequence reads: CASSLKGQETQFF. The CDR3 DNA reads as TGTGCCAGCAGTTTAAAGGGCCAAGAGACCCAGTTCTTC.

By its share, this clonotype is medium-sized (0.01 to 0.1%). The chain joins TRBV7-6 to TRBJ2-3, with D perhaps TRBD1 (6 bases). The CDR3 extends over 12 amino acids. V was cut by 11 bases and J by 0 bases, with 9 bases left in between. Germline lookup yields CDR1 SGHVS and CDR2 FNYEAQ. CDR3 sequence reads: CASGASTDTQYF. The DNA of the CDR3 is TGTGCCTCAGGGGCTAGCACAGATACGCAGTATTTT. Full variable domain (remainder filled in from reference TRBV7-6 and TRBJ2-3): GAGVSQSPRYKVTKRGQDVALRCDPISGHVSLYWYRQALGQGPEFLTYFNYEAQQDKSGLPNDRFSAERPEGSISTLTIQRTEQRDSAMYRCASGASTDTQYFGPGTRLTVL.

Points on this clonotype: This is likely a read error, given that the CDR3 carries no conserved phenylalanine or tryptophan at its end. It is unclear where the CDR3 begins or ends on the DNA, so no DNA is shown, and the CDR3 is as TCRdb lists it. The CDR3 spells CASSLLRARV. The chain employs TRBV27 and TRBJ2-1; the D call TRBD1 from the table was never checked on the DNA. Germline V lookup: CDR1 MNHEY, CDR2 SMNVEV (reference sequence). Counting both end residues, the CDR3 totals 10 amino acids.

J is TRBJ2-4 and V is TRBV7-3; TRBD1 agrees at 7 bases. The CDR3 is made up of 15 amino acids. J lost 13 bases, V lost 0 bases, and 12 bases had no gene match. Germline V gene data show CDR1 as SGHTA and CDR2 as FQGTGA. The CDR3 reads CASSLTGTDYNEQYF. DNA for the CDR3: TGTGCCAGCAGCTTAACAGGGACAGACTACAATGAGCAGTACTTC.

The chain employs TRBV7-2 and TRBJ2-7; 9 nucleotides line up with TRBD1. Germline V gene data show CDR1 as SGHTA and CDR2 as FQGNSA. The V and J ends lost 4 bases and 6 bases, in that order; junction bases with no gene match: 10. The CDR3 contains 15 residues. The CDR3 is CASSSPGTGSGEQYF. The CDR3, as DNA: TGTGCCAGCAGCTCTCCCGGGACAGGGTCAGGCGAGCAGTACTTC.

In its sample, this clonotype was seen a few times. The chain links TRBV12-3 or TRBV12-4 to TRBJ2-5, with unresolved D. The CDR3 spans 15 residues. V was clipped by 8 bases and J by 5 bases, with 21 bases between them. The DNA of the CDR3 is TGTGCCAGCGCGCCCATCACTTCCCTTGAGGAGACCCAGTACTTC. As protein: CASAPITSLEETQYF.

This rearrangement joins TRBV7-6 to TRBJ1-5; tentatively, D is TRBD1 (5 bases). CDR3 length: 13 residues. The V gene lost 8 bases and the J gene lost 5 bases, with 13 bases spanning the gap. CDR1 and CDR2 from the germline V gene are SGHVS and FNYEAQ. The DNA for the CDR3 is TGTGCCAGCTGTGTAGGAGGGGATCAGCCCCAGCATTTT. It specifies CASCVGGDQPQHF. Drawing the rest from reference TRBV7-6 and TRBJ1-5, the complete variable domain is GAGVSQSPRYKVTKRGQDVALRCDPISGHVSLYWYRQALGQGPEFLTYFNYEAQQDKSGLPNDRFSAERPEGSISTLTIQRTEQRDSAMYRCASCVGGDQPQHFGDGTRLSIL.

This clonotype was picked up a small number of times. The chain employs TRBV6-1 and TRBJ2-1; unclear D gene. With the DNA end fitting TRBJ2-5 better, the J assignment may be wrong. This CDR3 has 15 residues. Per the germline V gene, CDR1 is MNHNS and CDR2 is SASEGT. The CDR3 loop reads CASSQLQVDQETQYF. The CDR3 bases are TGTGCCAGCAGTCAACTTCAGGTGGATCAAGAGACCCAGTACTTC.